The following is a T cell receptor beta chain sequence with its context. This sample stems from a study of technical replicates of blood from a handful of donors. The CDR3 covers 18 residues. The data were produced by immunoSEQ multiplex PCR, yet TCRdb's version contains in-frame clones alone and is incomplete. The table includes roughly 76,000 clones, under 95% detected once. This sequence originates from a human donor in good health. The sequenced sample consisted of T cells isolated from PBMCs. The chain is built from TRBV21-1 and TRBJ1-6; no DNA check was done on the table's D call, TRBD1. TRBV21-1 is listed as a pseudogene. The CDR3 region is CASSKGARGPDYNSPLHF. CDR3 DNA: TGTGCCAGCAGCAAAGGGGCCAGGGGGCCTGATTATAATTCACCCCTCCACTTT.